This entry lists 4 T cell receptor beta chains sequenced from one sample in a study of blood T cell repertoires in COVID-19. Profiled with immunoSEQ multiplex PCR; TCRdb holds only in-frame clones, not every one. The table has more than 150,000 clones, around 86% seen once. Sequenced sample: peripheral blood. These receptors originate from a man aged 18 to 35 with acute or convalescent COVID-19.

The genes are TRBV7-3 and TRBJ2-1; 8 bases are shared with TRBD2. The CDR3 spans 14 residues. Germline trimming cut 0 bases from V and 5 bases from J; bases unmatched to any gene: 0. From germline, CDR1 is SGHTA and CDR2 FQGTGA. The CDR3 reads CASSLTRGDNEQFF. In nucleotides, the CDR3 is TGTGCCAGCAGCTTAACGCGGGGGGACAATGAGCAGTTCTTC.

The gene calls are TRBV10-2 and TRBJ1-2; TRBD1 might be the D (5 bases). CDR1 and CDR2 from the germline V gene are WSHSY and SAAADI. This CDR3 spans 13 amino acids. V gave up 6 bases and J gave up 4 bases, with 12 bases separating them. As DNA, the CDR3 is TGCGCCAGCAGCCGAGAAGACAGCTATGGCTACACCTTC. Its protein is CASSREDSYGYTF.

The V call is TRBV12-3 or TRBV12-4, the J call TRBJ2-2; D remains ambiguous. There are 13 residues in the CDR3. Trimming stripped 5 bases from V and 2 bases from J, with 6 bases between. The DNA for the CDR3 is TGTGCCAGCAGTAGCTATAACACCGGGGAGCTGTTTTTT. This sequence encodes CASSSYNTGELFF.

This rearrangement joins TRBV30 to TRBJ1-4; possible D gene TRBD1, 6 bases. The CDR3 totals 15 residues. CDR1 is GTSNPN, CDR2 SVGIG, per germline (reference sequence). Trimming removed 2 bases at V and 3 bases at J, with 13 bases between. The CDR3 here is CAWSPAQGSNEKLFF. DNA of the CDR3: TGTGCCTGGAGTCCCGCCCAGGGGTCTAATGAAAAACTGTTTTTT. The entire variable domain, with the rest obtained from reference TRBV30 and TRBJ1-4, is as follows: SQTIHQWPATLVQPVGSPLSLECTVEGTSNPNLYWYRQAAGRGLQLLFYSVGIGQISSEVPQNLSASRPQDRQFILSSKKLLLSDSGFYLCAWSPAQGSNEKLFFGSGTQLSVL.